The clone carrying this T cell receptor beta chain was seen a handful of times. V dropped 5 bases and J dropped 8 bases, with 15 bases sitting between them. The CDR3 length is 13 residues. The data originate from a study of blood T cell repertoires in COVID-19. Profiled with immunoSEQ multiplex PCR; TCRdb holds only in-frame clones, not every one. Of 150,000 to 200,000 clones listed, almost 85% were seen once; the top ten hold roughly 11%. The clonotype was recovered from a man in his fifties or sixties who had recovered from COVID-19. The sequenced sample consisted of PBMCs or T cells enriched from blood (not recorded which). The chain employs TRBV12-3 or TRBV12-4 and TRBJ1-1; D not resolved. The CDR3 is CASSTTYAREAFF. The CDR3 DNA follows: TGTGCCAGCAGTACTACTTACGCCCGAGAAGCTTTCTTT.